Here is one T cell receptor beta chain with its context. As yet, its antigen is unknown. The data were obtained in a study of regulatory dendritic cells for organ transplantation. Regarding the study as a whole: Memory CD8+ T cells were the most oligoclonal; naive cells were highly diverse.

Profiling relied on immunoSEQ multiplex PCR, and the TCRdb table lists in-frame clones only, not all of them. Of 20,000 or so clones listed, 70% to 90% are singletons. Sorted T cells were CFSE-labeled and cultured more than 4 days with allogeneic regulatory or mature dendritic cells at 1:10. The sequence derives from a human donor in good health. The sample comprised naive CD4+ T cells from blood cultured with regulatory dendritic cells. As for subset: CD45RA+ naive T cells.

In nucleotides, the CDR3 is TGTGCCAGTAGTAGCAGACAGGGGTCCTACGAGCAGTACTTC. As protein: CASSSRQGSYEQYF. V and J are TRBV19 and TRBJ2-7, with TRBD1 identical over 8 bases. Germline V gene data show CDR1 as LNHDA and CDR2 as SQIVND (reference sequence). The CDR3 contains 14 residues. The V segment lost 4 bases and the J segment 1 base; nucleotides outside the gene matches: 3.